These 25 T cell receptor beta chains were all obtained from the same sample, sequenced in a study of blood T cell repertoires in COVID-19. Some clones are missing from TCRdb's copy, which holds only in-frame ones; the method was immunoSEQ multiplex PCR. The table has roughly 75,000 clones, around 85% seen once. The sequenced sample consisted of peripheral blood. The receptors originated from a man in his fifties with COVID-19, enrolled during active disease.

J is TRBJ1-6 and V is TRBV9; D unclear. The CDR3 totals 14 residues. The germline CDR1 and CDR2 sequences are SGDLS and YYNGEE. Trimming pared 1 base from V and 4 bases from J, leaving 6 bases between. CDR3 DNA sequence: TGTGCCAGCAGCGTACGGGGATATAATTCACCCCTCCACTTT. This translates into CASSVRGYNSPLHF.

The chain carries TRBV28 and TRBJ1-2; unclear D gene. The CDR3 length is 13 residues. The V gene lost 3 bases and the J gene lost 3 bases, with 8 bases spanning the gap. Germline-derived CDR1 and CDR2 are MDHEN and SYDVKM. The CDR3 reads CASSFGFYYGYTF. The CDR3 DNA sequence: TGTGCCAGCAGTTTTGGCTTTTACTATGGCTACACCTTC.

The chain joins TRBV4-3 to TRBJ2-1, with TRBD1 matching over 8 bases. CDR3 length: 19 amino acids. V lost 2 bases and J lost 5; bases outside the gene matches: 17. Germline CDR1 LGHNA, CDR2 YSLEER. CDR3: CASSQREVSGTGLHNEQFF. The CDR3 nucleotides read TGCGCCAGCAGCCAAAGGGAGGTCTCCGGGACAGGATTACACAATGAGCAGTTCTTC.

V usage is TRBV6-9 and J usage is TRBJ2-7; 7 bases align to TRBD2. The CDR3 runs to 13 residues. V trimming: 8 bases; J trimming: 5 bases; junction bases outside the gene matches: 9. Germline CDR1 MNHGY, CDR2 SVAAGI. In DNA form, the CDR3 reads TGTGCCAGCTGCGGCGGGAGAGTAGACGAGCAGTACTTC. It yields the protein CASCGGRVDEQYF.

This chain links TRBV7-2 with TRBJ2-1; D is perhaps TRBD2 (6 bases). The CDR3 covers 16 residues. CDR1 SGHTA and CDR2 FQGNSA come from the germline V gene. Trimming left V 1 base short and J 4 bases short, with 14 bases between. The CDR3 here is CASSLGAGRLYNEQFF. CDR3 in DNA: TGTGCCAGCAGCTTAGGCGCGGGGCGACTTTACAATGAGCAGTTCTTC.

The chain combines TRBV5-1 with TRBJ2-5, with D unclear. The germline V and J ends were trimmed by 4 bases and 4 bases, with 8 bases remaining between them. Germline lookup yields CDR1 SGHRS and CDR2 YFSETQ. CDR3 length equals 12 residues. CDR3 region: CASSPPGETQYF. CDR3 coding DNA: TGCGCCAGCAGCCCGCCCGGAGAGACCCAGTACTTC.

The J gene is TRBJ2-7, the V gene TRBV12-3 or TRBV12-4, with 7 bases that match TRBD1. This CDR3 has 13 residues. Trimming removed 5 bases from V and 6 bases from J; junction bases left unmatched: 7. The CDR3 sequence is CASSLTGSGEQYF. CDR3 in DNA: TGTGCCAGCAGTCTGACAGGGTCGGGCGAGCAGTACTTC.

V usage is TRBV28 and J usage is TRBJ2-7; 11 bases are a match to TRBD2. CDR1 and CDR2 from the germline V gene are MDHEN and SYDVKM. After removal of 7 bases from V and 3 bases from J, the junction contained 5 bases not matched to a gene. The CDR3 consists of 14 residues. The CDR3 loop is CASKVTSGIYEQYF. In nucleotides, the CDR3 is TGTGCCAGCAAGGTGACTAGCGGGATCTACGAGCAGTACTTC.

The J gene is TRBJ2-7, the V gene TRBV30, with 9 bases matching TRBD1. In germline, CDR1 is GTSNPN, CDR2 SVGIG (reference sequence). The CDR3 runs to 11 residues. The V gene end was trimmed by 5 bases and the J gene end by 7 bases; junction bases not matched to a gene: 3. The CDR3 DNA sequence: TGTGCCTGGGACAGGGGGGATGAGCAGTACTTC. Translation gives CAWDRGDEQYF.

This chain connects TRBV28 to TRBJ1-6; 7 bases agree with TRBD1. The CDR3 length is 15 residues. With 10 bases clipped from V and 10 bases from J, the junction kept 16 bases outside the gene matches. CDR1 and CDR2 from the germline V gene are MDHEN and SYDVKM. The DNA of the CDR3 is TGTGCCAACTCCGAGGGGGCCGTATTTGGGTCACCCCTCCACTTT. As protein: CANSEGAVFGSPLHF.

The CDR3: CASSIPQGWVQTEAFF. CDR3 DNA sequence: TGTGCCAGTAGTATCCCGCAGGGTTGGGTGCAAACTGAAGCTTTCTTT. The chain uses TRBV19 and TRBJ1-1; maybe TRBD1 (5 bases). The germline V and J ends were trimmed by 3 bases and 5 bases, with 19 bases remaining between them. The length of the CDR3 is 16 residues. The V gene's germline CDR1 is LNHDA and CDR2 SQIVND (reference sequence).

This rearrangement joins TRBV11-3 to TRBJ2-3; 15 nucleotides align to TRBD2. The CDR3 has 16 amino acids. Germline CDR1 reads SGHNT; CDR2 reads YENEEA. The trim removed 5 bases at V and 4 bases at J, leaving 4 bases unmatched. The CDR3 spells CASSPGTSGRSDTQYF. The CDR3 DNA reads TGTGCCAGCAGCCCCGGGACTAGCGGGAGGTCAGATACGCAGTATTTT.

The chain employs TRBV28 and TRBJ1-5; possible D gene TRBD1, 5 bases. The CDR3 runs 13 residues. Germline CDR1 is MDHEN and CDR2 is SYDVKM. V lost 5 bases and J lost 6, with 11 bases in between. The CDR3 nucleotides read TGTGCCAGCAGTAGGGGTTTCGGTCAGCCCCAGCATTTT. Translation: CASSRGFGQPQHF.

This CDR3 reads CASSPRGTPGHYEQYF. CDR3 DNA sequence: TGTGCCAGCAGCCCCCGCGGGACTCCGGGCCACTACGAGCAGTACTTC. The rearrangement links TRBV7-9 to TRBJ2-7; perhaps TRBD2 as D (6 bases). This CDR3 spans 16 amino acids. V was cut by 5 bases and J by 3 bases, with 20 bases left in between. From germline, CDR1 is SEHNR and CDR2 FQNEAQ (reference sequence).

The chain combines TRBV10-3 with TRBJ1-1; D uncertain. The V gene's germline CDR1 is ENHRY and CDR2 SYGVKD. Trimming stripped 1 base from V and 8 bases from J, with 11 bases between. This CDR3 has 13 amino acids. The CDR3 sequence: CAISEWAGSEAFF. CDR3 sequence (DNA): TGTGCCATCAGTGAGTGGGCAGGCAGCGAAGCTTTCTTT.

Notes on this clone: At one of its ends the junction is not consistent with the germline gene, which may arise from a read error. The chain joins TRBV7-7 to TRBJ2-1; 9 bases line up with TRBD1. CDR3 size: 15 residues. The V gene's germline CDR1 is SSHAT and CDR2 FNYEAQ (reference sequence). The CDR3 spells CASSSNGQGPTEQFF. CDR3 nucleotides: TGTGCTAGCAGCTCTAATGGACAGGGGCCGACTGAGCAGTTCTTC. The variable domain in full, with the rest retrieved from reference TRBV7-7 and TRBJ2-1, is GAGVSQSPRYKVTKRGQDVTLRCDPISSHATLYWYQQALGQGPEFLTYFNYEAQPDKSGLPSDRFSAERPEGSISTLTIQRTEQRDSAMYRCASSSNGQGPTEQFFGPGTRLTVL.

Written as DNA, the CDR3 is TGTGCCAGCTCACCGCTTCAGGGGGCGAATGAGCAGTTCTTC. Its translation is CASSPLQGANEQFF. The chain uses TRBV18 and TRBJ2-1; 8 positions agree with TRBD1. V lost 3 bases to trimming and J lost 7 bases; unmatched junction nucleotides: 5. In germline, CDR1 is KGHSH, CDR2 LQKENI. The CDR3 length is 14 residues. The whole variable domain, remainder taken from reference TRBV18 and TRBJ2-1, is NAGVMQNPRHLVRRRGQEARLRCSPMKGHSHVYWYRQLPEEGLKFMVYLQKENIIDESGMPKERFSAEFPKEGPSILRIQQVVRGDSAAYFCASSPLQGANEQFFGPGTRLTVL.

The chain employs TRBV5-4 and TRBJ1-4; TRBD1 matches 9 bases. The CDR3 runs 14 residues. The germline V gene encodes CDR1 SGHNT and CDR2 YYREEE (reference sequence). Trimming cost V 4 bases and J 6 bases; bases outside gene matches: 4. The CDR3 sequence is CASSRTGADEKLFF. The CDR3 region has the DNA TGTGCCAGCAGCAGGACAGGGGCGGATGAAAAACTGTTTTTT.

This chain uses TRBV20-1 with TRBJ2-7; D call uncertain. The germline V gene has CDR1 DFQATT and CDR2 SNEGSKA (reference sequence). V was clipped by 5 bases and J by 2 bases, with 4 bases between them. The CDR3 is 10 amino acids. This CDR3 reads CSAFTYEQYF. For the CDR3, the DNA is TGCAGTGCTTTTACCTACGAGCAGTACTTC.

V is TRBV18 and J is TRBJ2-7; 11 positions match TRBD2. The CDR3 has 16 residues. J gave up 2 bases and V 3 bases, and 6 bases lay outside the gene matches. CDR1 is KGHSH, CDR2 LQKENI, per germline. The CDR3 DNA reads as TGTGCCAGCTCACCCTCCGGGACTAGCGGAGCCTACGAGCAGTACTTC. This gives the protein CASSPSGTSGAYEQYF.

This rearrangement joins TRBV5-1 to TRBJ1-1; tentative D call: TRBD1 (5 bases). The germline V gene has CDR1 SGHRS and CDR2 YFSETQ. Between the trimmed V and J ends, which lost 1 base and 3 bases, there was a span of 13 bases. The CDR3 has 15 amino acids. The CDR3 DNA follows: TGCGCCAGCAGCTTGCTCAGGGCGCAGGACACTGAAGCTTTCTTT. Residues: CASSLLRAQDTEAFF. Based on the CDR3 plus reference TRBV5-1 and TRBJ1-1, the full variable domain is KAGVTQTPRYLIKTRGQQVTLSCSPISGHRSVSWYQQTPGQGLQFLFEYFSETQRNKGNFPGRFSGRQFSNSRSEMNVSTLELGDSALYLCASSLLRAQDTEAFFGQGTRLTVV.

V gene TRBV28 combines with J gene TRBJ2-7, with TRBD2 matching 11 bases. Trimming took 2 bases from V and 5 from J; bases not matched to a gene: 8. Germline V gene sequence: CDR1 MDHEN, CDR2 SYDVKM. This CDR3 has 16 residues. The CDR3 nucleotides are TGTGCCAGCAGTTTAAGGACTAGCGGGTTTAGCCACGAGCAGTACTTC. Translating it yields CASSLRTSGFSHEQYF.

In nucleotides, the CDR3 is TGCGCCAGCAGCTTCTCTAGCGGGAATCGAGAGACCCAGTACTTC. Translation: CASSFSSGNRETQYF. The chain employs TRBV5-1 and TRBJ2-5; the match to TRBD2 covers 9 bases. Per the germline V gene, CDR1 is SGHRS and CDR2 is YFSETQ. This CDR3 is built from 15 residues. V gave up 2 bases and J gave up 4 bases; unmatched junction bases: 6.

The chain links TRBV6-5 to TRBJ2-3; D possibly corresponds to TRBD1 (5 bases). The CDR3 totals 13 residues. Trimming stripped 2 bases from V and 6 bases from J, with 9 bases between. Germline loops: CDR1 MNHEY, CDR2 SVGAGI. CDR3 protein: CASSYRAGDTQYF. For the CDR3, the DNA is TGTGCCAGCAGTTACAGGGCAGGGGATACGCAGTATTTT.

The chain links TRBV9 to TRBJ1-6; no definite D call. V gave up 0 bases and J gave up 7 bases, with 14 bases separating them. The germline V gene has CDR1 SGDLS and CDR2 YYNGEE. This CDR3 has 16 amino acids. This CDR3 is CASSVDSGEANSPLHF. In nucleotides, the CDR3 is TGTGCCAGCAGCGTAGACTCCGGCGAGGCCAATTCACCCCTCCACTTT.